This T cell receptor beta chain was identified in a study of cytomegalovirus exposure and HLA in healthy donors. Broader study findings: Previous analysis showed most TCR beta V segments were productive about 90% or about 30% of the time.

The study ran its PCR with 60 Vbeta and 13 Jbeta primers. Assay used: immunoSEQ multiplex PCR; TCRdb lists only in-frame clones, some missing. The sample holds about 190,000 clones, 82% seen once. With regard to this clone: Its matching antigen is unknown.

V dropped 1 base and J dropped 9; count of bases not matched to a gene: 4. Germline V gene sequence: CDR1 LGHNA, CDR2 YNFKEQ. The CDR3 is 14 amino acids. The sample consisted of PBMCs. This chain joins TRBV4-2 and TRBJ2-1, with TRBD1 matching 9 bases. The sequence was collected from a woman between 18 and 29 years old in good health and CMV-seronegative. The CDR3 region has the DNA TGTGCCAGCAGCCAAGCGGGACAGGGATTTGAGCAGTTCTTC. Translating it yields CASSQAGQGFEQFF.